The source of this T cell receptor beta chain is a study of cytomegalovirus exposure and HLA in healthy donors. Primers for the PCR totalled 60 Vbeta and 13 Jbeta. Sequencing was performed with immunoSEQ multiplex PCR; in TCRdb, only in-frame clones are kept and a portion is missing. Its listing shows tens of thousands of clones. About this clone: No antigen is known for it.

The study's findings and limits: Across donors, most TCRs were seen rarely, yet some public ones were widespread. In a later analysis, fewer than 20,000 TCR beta sequences were associated with HLA alleles at 0.05 false discovery rate.

Specimen: PBMCs. The origin of this receptor is a man younger than 45 in good health and CMV-seronegative.

This chain's CDR3 is CAWGGYRVYTEAFF. CDR3 DNA: TGTGCCTGGGGTGGGTACAGGGTTTACACTGAAGCTTTCTTT. This chain uses TRBV30 with TRBJ1-1; D possibly corresponds to TRBD1 (6 bases). V was cut by 5 bases and J by 3 bases, with 16 bases left in between. This CDR3 is 14 amino acids long. Per the germline V gene, CDR1 is GTSNPN and CDR2 is SVGIG (reference sequence).